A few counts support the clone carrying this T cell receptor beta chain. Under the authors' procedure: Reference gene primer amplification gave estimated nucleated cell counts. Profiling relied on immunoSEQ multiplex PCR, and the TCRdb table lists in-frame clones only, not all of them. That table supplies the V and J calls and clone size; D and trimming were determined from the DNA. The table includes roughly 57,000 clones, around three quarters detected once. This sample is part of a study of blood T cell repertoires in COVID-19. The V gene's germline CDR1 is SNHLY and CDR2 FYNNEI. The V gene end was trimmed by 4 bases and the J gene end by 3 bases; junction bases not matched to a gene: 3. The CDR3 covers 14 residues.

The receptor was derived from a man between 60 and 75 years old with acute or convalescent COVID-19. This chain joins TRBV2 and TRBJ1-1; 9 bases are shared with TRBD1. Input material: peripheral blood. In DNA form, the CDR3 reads TGTGCCAGCAGTGCATGGACAGGGGACACTGAAGCTTTCTTT. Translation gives CASSAWTGDTEAFF.